This TCR beta chain was recorded in a study of cytomegalovirus exposure and HLA in healthy donors. Background on the study: The same platform used for the 500 to 850 first-cohort repertoires was also used for the 90 to 150 validation repertoires, as a later analysis reported. Whole-study results and caveats: Rarity marked most TCR sequences, yet some public TCRs occurred in many donors. The tendency of first-cohort TCR clusters to co-occur in the roughly 130 validation repertoires emerged from a later analysis. Researchers counted roughly 150 TCR beta chains as cytomegalovirus-associated.

Germline CDR1 reads SEHNR; CDR2 reads FQNEAQ (reference sequence). This CDR3 region has 15 residues. V lost 5 bases, J lost 6 bases, and 12 bases stayed unmatched. Repertoires were generated with immunoSEQ multiplex PCR, while TCRdb's copy carries only in-frame clones and drops some. Among about 200,000 clones listed, more than 65% were seen once. Note on this clone: Its antigen is undetermined.

This chain connects TRBV7-9 to TRBJ1-2, with TRBD1 matching 7 bases. This TCR was sampled from a woman aged 25 to 39 in good health and CMV-seropositive. Sequenced material: PBMCs. The DNA of the CDR3 is TGTGCCAGCAGCGTAGGGAGGGGGCGCGTCGATGGCTACACCTTC. It specifies CASSVGRGRVDGYTF.